This T cell receptor (beta chain) came from a study of shared clonotypes between healthy human individuals. General study points: Clonotypes shared by all four donors outscored non-shared clonotypes in generation probability.

V shed 0 bases and J shed 1 base, with 8 bases lying between them. CDR3 size: 15 residues. Germline V gives CDR1 SGHTA, CDR2 FQGNSA. Concerning this clone: As yet, its antigen is unknown.

TCRdb keeps only in-frame clones here, not all; method: immunoSEQ multiplex PCR. The sample records hundreds of thousands of clones, about nine tenths being singletons. The material sequenced was memory CD8+ T cells sorted from blood. As for subset: CD45RO+ cells pooled with CCR7-negative TemRA cells. The source of this sequence is a man between 18 and 29 years old in good health. The genes are TRBV7-2 and TRBJ2-3; D unclear. The CDR3 spells CASSLARIGTDTQYF. CDR3 bases: TGTGCCAGCAGCTTAGCCAGGATTGGCACAGATACGCAGTATTTT.